Shown below are 24 T cell receptor beta chains from a single sample sequenced in a study of T cell changes during pregnancy in multiple sclerosis. Assay used: immunoSEQ multiplex PCR; TCRdb lists only in-frame clones, some missing. Here the sample spans around 33,000 clones, about 88% being singletons. The specimen was CD8+ T cells from peripheral blood mononuclear cells, collected before pregnancy. The receptors come from a female donor with multiple sclerosis, enrolled in a pregnancy study.

The chain joins TRBV29-1 to TRBJ1-1, with 8 nucleotides matching TRBD1. Germline V CDR1 and CDR2: SQVTM, ANQGSEA. V shed 7 bases, J shed 4 bases, and the junction held 17 bases outside the gene matches. This CDR3 is 16 amino acids long. Written as DNA, the CDR3 is TGCAGCGCCGCCTTCGTTCAGGGGGCGCCCGGCACTGAAGCTTTCTTT. This encodes CSAAFVQGAPGTEAFF.

Here the CDR3 DNA reads TGTGCCAGCAGTATAGCGGGGGGCCCCTACGAGCAGTACTTC. Amino acid sequence: CASSIAGGPYEQYF. This chain joins TRBV2 and TRBJ2-7, with 10 bases matching TRBD2. With 5 bases clipped from V and 2 bases from J, the junction kept 3 bases outside the gene matches. This CDR3 contains 14 residues. Germline V lookup: CDR1 SNHLY, CDR2 FYNNEI.

V usage is TRBV9 and J usage is TRBJ1-5; TRBD1 might be the D (6 bases). CDR3 length: 15 residues. Trimming took 4 bases from V and 7 from J, leaving 18 bases between them. CDR1 and CDR2 from the germline V gene are SGDLS and YYNGEE. The CDR3 DNA reads TGTGCCAGCAGCCCCGGAGGAGGGGGAGGGCAGCCCCAGCATTTT. Translation: CASSPGGGGGQPQHF.

V is TRBV29-1 and J is TRBJ2-1; 8 nucleotides line up with TRBD2. CDR1 and CDR2 from the germline V gene are SQVTM and ANQGSEA. The CDR3 totals 15 residues. Trimming at V came to 3 bases and at J to 7 bases, leaving 11 bases not matched to a gene. The CDR3 reads CSVEDGGAIWNEQFF. The CDR3 coding sequence is TGCAGCGTTGAGGACGGGGGGGCCATTTGGAATGAGCAGTTCTTC.

This clone was counted only a few times. The rearrangement uses TRBV4-2 and TRBJ2-2, with 10 bases lining up with TRBD2. There are 15 residues in the CDR3. CDR1 and CDR2 from the germline V gene are LGHNA and YNFKEQ. The V and J ends lost 4 bases and 3 bases, in that order; junction bases with no gene match: 2. CDR3 nucleotides: TGTGCCAGCAGCCCCCTAGCGGGGGACACCGGGGAGCTGTTTTTT. This translates into CASSPLAGDTGELFF.

The chain carries TRBV30 and TRBJ2-1; maybe TRBD1 (5 bases). The germline V and J ends were trimmed by 0 bases and 5 bases, with 14 bases remaining between them. The germline gives CDR1 GTSNPN, CDR2 SVGIG (reference sequence). The CDR3 has 15 amino acids. The CDR3 here is CAWSVDWGSDNEQFF. The CDR3 DNA reads as TGTGCCTGGAGTGTGGATTGGGGCAGCGACAATGAGCAGTTCTTC.

The rearrangement links TRBV13 to TRBJ1-1; possibly TRBD1 for D (6 bases). CDR1 is PRHDT, CDR2 FYEKMQ, per germline (reference sequence). The V and J ends lost 5 bases and 3 bases respectively, with 22 bases between them. The CDR3 runs to 17 residues. In DNA form, the CDR3 reads TGTGCCAGCAGCCCCCCGCTACAGGGCCCGAGGGACACTGAAGCTTTCTTT. Protein sequence: CASSPPLQGPRDTEAFF.

This clone has just one count. The rearrangement uses TRBV4-1 and TRBJ2-7; 10 bases fit TRBD1. CDR1 is MGHRA, CDR2 YSYEKL, per germline. CDR3 length equals 13 residues. Trimming removed 4 bases from V and 5 bases from J; junction bases left unmatched: 2. Here the CDR3 DNA reads TGCGCCAGCAGCCGGACAGGGGGAAACGAGCAGTACTTC. It is translated as CASSRTGGNEQYF.

The V and J genes are TRBV6-1 and TRBJ1-6; possible D gene TRBD1, 5 bases. The CDR3 covers 14 residues. Germline assignment: CDR1 MNHNS and CDR2 SASEGT. Trimming removed 10 bases from V and 6 bases from J, with 16 bases in between. The CDR3 region is CATSYSQGNSPLHF. The CDR3 DNA follows: TGTGCCACCTCCTATTCTCAGGGTAATTCACCCCTCCACTTT.

For the CDR3, the DNA is TGTGCCAGCAACCTAGGGGGGGGCTGGCAGCCCCAGCATTTT. Translated, it gives CASNLGGGWQPQHF. This sequence joins TRBV28 and TRBJ1-5; possible D gene TRBD1, 6 bases. The CDR3 has 14 residues. Trimming pared 7 bases from V and 7 bases from J, leaving 17 bases between. Per the germline V gene, CDR1 is MDHEN and CDR2 is SYDVKM.

The CDR3 loop reads CASSPNPKQGPYGYTF. DNA of the CDR3: TGTGCCAGCTCACCGAACCCCAAACAGGGTCCCTATGGCTACACCTTC. V is TRBV18 and J is TRBJ1-2; the D gene is possibly TRBD1 (6 bases). This CDR3 region has 16 residues. The germline gives CDR1 KGHSH, CDR2 LQKENI. The V end lost 3 bases, the J end lost 4 bases, and 18 bases lay between the germline ends.

The genes are TRBV5-6 and TRBJ1-2; no clear D. This CDR3 contains 14 residues. Germline V gene lookup returns CDR1 SGHDT and CDR2 YYEEEE. V was pared by 6 bases and J by 5 bases, with 17 bases between. The CDR3 here is CASNPEGVRYGYTF. The CDR3 coding sequence is TGTGCCAGCAATCCCGAGGGTGTCCGGTATGGCTACACCTTC.

The J gene is TRBJ1-1, the V gene TRBV7-3; 9 bases align to TRBD1. CDR3 length: 15 amino acids. Germline V CDR1 and CDR2: SGHTA, FQGTGA. The V and J ends lost 3 bases and 6 bases, in that order; junction bases with no gene match: 8. The CDR3 DNA reads as TGTGCCAGCAGCTTTGATCACAGGGGGCGTTCTGAAGCTTTCTTT. Its protein is CASSFDHRGRSEAFF.

In DNA, the CDR3 is TGTGCCAGCAGCTCCTATCAGGGGAGGGACTATGGCTACACCTTC. This translates into CASSSYQGRDYGYTF. J is TRBJ1-2 and V is TRBV7-9, with D possibly TRBD1 on 6 matching bases. Germline V gene sequence: CDR1 SEHNR, CDR2 FQNEAQ (reference sequence). The V gene lost 4 bases and the J gene lost 3 bases, with 15 bases spanning the gap. CDR3 length: 15 residues.

The rearrangement uses TRBV5-1 and TRBJ1-1; possibly TRBD1 for D (6 bases). Germline V gene data show CDR1 as SGHRS and CDR2 as YFSETQ. The CDR3 is made up of 15 amino acids. Deletions cut 0 bases from V and 4 bases from J, with 13 bases between. The CDR3 DNA reads TGCGCCAGCAGCTTGGCCGCGGGGGCGGTCACTGAAGCTTTCTTT. This codes for CASSLAAGAVTEAFF.

The chain recombines TRBV9 with TRBJ2-7; the D gene is possibly TRBD1 (6 bases). The germline gives CDR1 SGDLS, CDR2 YYNGEE. Trimming took 4 bases from V and 2 from J, leaving 13 bases between them. This CDR3 has 14 amino acids. CDR3 sequence: CASSPMTGAYEQYF. In nucleotides, the CDR3 is TGTGCCAGCAGCCCCATGACAGGAGCCTACGAGCAGTACTTC.

The chain recombines TRBV9 with TRBJ2-1, with D hard to call. CDR1 and CDR2 from the germline V gene are SGDLS and YYNGEE. V was shortened by 5 bases and J by 10 bases, with 16 bases between the two germline ends. This CDR3 spans 13 amino acids. The CDR3 DNA sequence: TGTGCCAGCAGGAAACGGCTTTGGAGAGAGCAGTTCTTC. This encodes CASRKRLWREQFF. Using reference TRBV9 and TRBJ2-1 for the parts outside the CDR3, the full variable domain is DSGVTQTPKHLITATGQRVTLRCSPRSGDLSVYWYQQSLDQGLQFLIQYYNGEERAKGNILERFSAQQFPDLHSELNLSSLELGDSALYFCASRKRLWREQFFGPGTRLTVL.

The V gene is TRBV6-5, the J gene TRBJ1-1; 7 bases are shared with TRBD1. Germline assignment: CDR1 MNHEY and CDR2 SVGAGI. Trimming cost V 6 bases and J 7 bases; bases outside gene matches: 11. This CDR3 is 14 amino acids long. DNA of the CDR3: TGTGCCAGCAGATTAACCGGGACAGTGTATGAAGCTTTCTTT. Its protein product is CASRLTGTVYEAFF.

The chain joins TRBV6-1 to TRBJ2-1; 7 bases are shared with TRBD1. V was clipped by 1 base and J by 2 bases; unmatched bases: 2. There are 15 residues in the CDR3. CDR1 and CDR2 from the germline V gene are MNHNS and SASEGT. The CDR3 reads CASSEVQGPYNEQFF. For the CDR3, the DNA is TGTGCCAGCAGTGAAGTACAGGGGCCCTACAATGAGCAGTTCTTC.

This clone was counted a single time. V usage is TRBV6-4 and J usage is TRBJ2-1, with 9 bases matching TRBD2. Per germline, CDR1 MRHNA and CDR2 SNTAGT. CDR3 length: 16 residues. Trimming removed 0 bases from V and 10 bases from J; junction bases left unmatched: 10. The CDR3 is CASSDSFLAGVTEQFF. CDR3 nucleotides: TGTGCCAGCAGTGACTCTTTCTTAGCGGGGGTCACAGAGCAGTTCTTC.

The V call is TRBV19, the J call TRBJ1-1, with a possible D match to TRBD1 (5 bases). Trimming cost V 8 bases and J 5 bases, with 18 bases left between them. Germline V gene data show CDR1 as LNHDA and CDR2 as SQIVND (reference sequence). This CDR3 spans 14 amino acids. The CDR3 nucleotides read TGTGCCAGTGCAGAACGGGGGGGGACGACTGAAGCTTTCTTT. Translation: CASAERGGTTEAFF.

The chain carries TRBV5-1 and TRBJ2-1; 10 bases match TRBD1. CDR3 length: 19 amino acids. The junction had 14 bases not matched to a gene; V was cut back by 2 bases and J by 3 bases. Germline V gene sequence: CDR1 SGHRS, CDR2 YFSETQ. This chain's CDR3 is CASSFTGTGDRLVYNEQFF. The CDR3 region has the DNA TGCGCCAGCAGCTTCACCGGGACAGGGGATAGGTTAGTCTACAATGAGCAGTTCTTC.

V and J are TRBV7-9 and TRBJ2-3, with a possible D match to TRBD2 (5 bases). Per the germline V gene, CDR1 is SEHNR and CDR2 is FQNEAQ (reference sequence). This CDR3 has 16 residues. V was cut by 0 bases and J by 2 bases, with 12 bases left in between. CDR3 sequence: CASSLALAKYTDTQYF. DNA for the CDR3: TGTGCCAGCAGCTTAGCGCTAGCTAAGTACACAGATACGCAGTATTTT.

V is TRBV5-1 and J is TRBJ2-2; D gene ambiguous. Germline CDR1 SGHRS, CDR2 YFSETQ. The CDR3 consists of 15 residues. With 7 bases removed from V and 0 bases from J, the gap between germline ends came to 13 bases. The CDR3 sequence is CASGSATSNTGELFF. In DNA form, the CDR3 reads TGCGCCAGCGGTTCTGCTACTTCGAACACCGGGGAGCTGTTTTTT.